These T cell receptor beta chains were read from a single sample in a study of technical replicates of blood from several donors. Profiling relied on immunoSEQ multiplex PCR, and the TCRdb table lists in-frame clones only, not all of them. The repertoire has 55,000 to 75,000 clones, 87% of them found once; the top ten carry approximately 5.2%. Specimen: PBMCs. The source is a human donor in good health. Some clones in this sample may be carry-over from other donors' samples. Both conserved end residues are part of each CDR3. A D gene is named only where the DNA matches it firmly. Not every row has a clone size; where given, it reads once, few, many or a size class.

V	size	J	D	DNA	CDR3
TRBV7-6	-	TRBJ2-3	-	TGTGCCAGCAGCCGAACAGGGAAAGATACGCAGTATTTT	CASSRTGKDTQYF
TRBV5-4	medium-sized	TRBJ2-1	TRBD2	TGTGCCAGCAGCTTAGGACTAGCGGATGAGCAGTTCTTC	CASSLGLADEQFF
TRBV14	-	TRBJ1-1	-	TGTGCCAGCAGCCAAACTAGATCCACTGAAGCTTTCTTT	CASSQTRSTEAFF
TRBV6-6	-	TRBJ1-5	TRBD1	TGTGCCAGCAGTTCGGTACAGGGGAATCAGCCCCAGCATTTT	CASSSVQGNQPQHF
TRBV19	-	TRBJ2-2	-	TGTGCCAGTAGGCCTAATAGAGCCGGGGAGCTGTTTTTT	CASRPNRAGELFF
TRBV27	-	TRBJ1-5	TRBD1	TGTGCCAGCAGCCGGGACAGGGGTCAGCCCCAGCATTTT	CASSRDRGQPQHF
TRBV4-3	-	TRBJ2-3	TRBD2	TGCGCCAGCAGCCAAGATGCAGCGGGGGGTAGCACAGATACGCAGTATTTT	CASSQDAAGGSTDTQYF
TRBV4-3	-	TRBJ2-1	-	TGCGCCAGCAGCCAAGCTCTAGCTATTGAGCAGTTCTTC	CASSQALAIEQFF
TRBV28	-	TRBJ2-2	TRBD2	TGTGCCAGCACAGGCGGGGGGGCGAACACCGGGGAGCTGTTTTTT	CASTGGGANTGELFF
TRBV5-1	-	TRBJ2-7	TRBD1	TGCGCCAGCAGCCGGGACCCCACGGACAGGGCCTACGAGCAGTACTTC	CASSRDPTDRAYEQYF
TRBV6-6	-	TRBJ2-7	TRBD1	TGTGCCAGCAGTTATTCCCGGGACAGGGGCCACGAGCAGTACTTC	CASSYSRDRGHEQYF
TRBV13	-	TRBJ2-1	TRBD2	TGTGCCAGCAGCTCCTCTAGCGGGGCATTGAGCTCCTACAATGAGCAGTTCTTC	CASSSSSGALSSYNEQFF
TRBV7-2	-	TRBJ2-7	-	TGTGCCAGCAGCTTAGCCCTGGCCCTTGGAGGGGCCTACGAGCAGTACTTC	CASSLALALGGAYEQYF
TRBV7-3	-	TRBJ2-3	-	TGTGCCAGCAGCTCTAACGGGGGGCGTACAGATACGCAGTATTTT	CASSSNGGRTDTQYF
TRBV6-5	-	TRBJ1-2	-	TGTGCCAGCAGTTACCAGGGGAACTATGGCTACACCTTC	CASSYQGNYGYTF
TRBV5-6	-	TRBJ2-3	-	TGTGCCAGCAGCTTCCGTTTTTACACAGATACGCAGTATTTT	CASSFRFYTDTQYF
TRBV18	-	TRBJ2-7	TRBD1	TGTGCCAGCTCAGTCGAACAGGGGCATTTCGAGCAGTACTTC	CASSVEQGHFEQYF
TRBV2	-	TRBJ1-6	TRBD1	TGTGCCACCTCAGGGGGAGTTAGTTCACCCCTCCACTTT	CATSGGVSSPLHF
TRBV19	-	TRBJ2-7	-	TGTGCCAGTAGCTTAAATGACAGCCCCTCCTACGAGCAGTACTTC	CASSLNDSPSYEQYF
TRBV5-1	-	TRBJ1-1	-	TGCGCCAGCAGCTTGGGAGGGGGACACCCCGACACTGAAGCTTTCTTT	CASSLGGGHPDTEAFF
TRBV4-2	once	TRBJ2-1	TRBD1	TGTGCCAGCAGCCACGGGACAGGCGCCAATGAGCAGTTCTTC	CASSHGTGANEQFF
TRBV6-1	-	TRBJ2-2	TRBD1	TGTGCCAGCAGTGACCAACAGGGGGCTGGTGTTGCCGGGGAGCTGTTTTTT	CASSDQQGAGVAGELFF
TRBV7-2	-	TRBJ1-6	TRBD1	TGTGCCAGCAGTACCCGGGGACAGGGATCTCCACCCCTCCACTTT	CASSTRGQGSPPLHF
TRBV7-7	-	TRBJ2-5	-	TGTGCCAGCAGCTTAGGTTCTAGCGTGGCGGAGACCCAGTACTTC	CASSLGSSVAETQYF
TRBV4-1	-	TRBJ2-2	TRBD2	TGCGCCAGCAGCCACGGACTAGCGGGAGGTAACACCGGGGAGCTGTTTTTT	CASSHGLAGGNTGELFF
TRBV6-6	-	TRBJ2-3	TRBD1	TGTGCCAGCAGTTACTCCTCAAAGACAGGGAACAATACGCAGTATTTT	CASSYSSKTGNNTQYF
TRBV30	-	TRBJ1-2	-	TGTGCCTGGAGTCTACCCTCCGGGTCCTACTATGGCTACACCTTC	CAWSLPSGSYYGYTF
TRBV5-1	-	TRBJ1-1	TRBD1	TGCGCCAGCAGCGCGGTAGGGACAGCAAACACTGAAGCTTTCTTT	CASSAVGTANTEAFF
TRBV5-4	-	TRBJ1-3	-	TGTGCCAGCAACCCACAGGGTCTGTTAGGAAACACCATATATTTT	CASNPQGLLGNTIYF
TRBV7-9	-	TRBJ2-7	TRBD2	TGTGCCAGCAGCTTAGCATCTAGCGGGAGCGAGCAGTACTTC	CASSLASSGSEQYF
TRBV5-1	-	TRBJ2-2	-	TGCGCCAGCAGCTTGAGTGGTAGCGAATCCCTGTTTTTT	CASSLSGSESLFF
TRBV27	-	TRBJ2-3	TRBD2	TGTGCCAGCAGTCCCCGGGGGAGGGGATCCGATACGCAGTATTTT	CASSPRGRGSDTQYF
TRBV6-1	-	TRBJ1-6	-	TGTGCCAGCAGTGAAGGTCAGGGGAGCTATAATTCACCCCTCCACTTT	CASSEGQGSYNSPLHF
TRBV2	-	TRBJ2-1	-	TGTGCCAGCAGAACGGGTGATGAGCAGTTCTTC	CASRTGDEQFF
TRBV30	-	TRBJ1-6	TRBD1	TGTGCCTGGAGCCCGTCCCGGGACAGGGTGAGCTCCTATAATTCACCCCTCCACTTT	CAWSPSRDRVSSYNSPLHF
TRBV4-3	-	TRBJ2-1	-	TGCGCCAGCAGCCCCCGACTAGTCTCCAATGAGCAGTTCTTC	CASSPRLVSNEQFF
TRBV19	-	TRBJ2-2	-	TGTGCCAGTAGTCAAGTCCCCGGGAACACCGGGGAGCTGTTTTTT	CASSQVPGNTGELFF
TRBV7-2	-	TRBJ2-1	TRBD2	TGTGCCAGCAGCCGATCGGGACTAGCGGGGGGAATGAGTGAGCAGTTCTTC	CASSRSGLAGGMSEQFF
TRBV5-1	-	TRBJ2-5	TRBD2	TGCGCCAGCAGCTACAATAGCGGGGGGCCGAAAGAGACCCAGTACTTC	CASSYNSGGPKETQYF
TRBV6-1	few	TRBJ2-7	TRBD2	TGTGCCAGCAGAATCACCCGGGGGGCCTACGAGCAGTACTTC	CASRITRGAYEQYF
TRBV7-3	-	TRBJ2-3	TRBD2	TGTGCCAGCAGCCGACTAGCGGGAGGGCCTGGAGATACGCAGTATTTT	CASSRLAGGPGDTQYF
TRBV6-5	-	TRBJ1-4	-	TGTGCCAGCAGTTATCGAGAGGTCGGTAGTGAAAAACTGTTTTTT	CASSYREVGSEKLFF
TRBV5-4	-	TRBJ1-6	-	TGTGCCAGCAGCTTGGTTGGCCAGCTGAGGAATTCACCCCTCCACTTT	CASSLVGQLRNSPLHF
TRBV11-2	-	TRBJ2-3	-	TGTGCCAGCAGCCTCAGGCTGGGGACTCTAGGGACAGATACGCAGTATTTT	CASSLRLGTLGTDTQYF
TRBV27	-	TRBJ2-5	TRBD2	TGTGCCAGCAGTTGGTCGGGGGGTGCCCAGACCCAGTACTTC	CASSWSGGAQTQYF
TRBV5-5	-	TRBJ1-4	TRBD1	TGTGCCAGCAGCTTGGGGGACAGTAATGAAAAACTGTTTTTT	CASSLGDSNEKLFF
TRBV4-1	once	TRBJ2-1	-	TGCGCCAGCAGCCAAGACTTCTTCTCCTACAATGAGCAGTTCTTC	CASSQDFFSYNEQFF
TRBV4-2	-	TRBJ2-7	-	TGTGCCAGCAGCCAAGAGGCGGCTAGAACCGCCTACGAGCAGTACTTC	CASSQEAARTAYEQYF
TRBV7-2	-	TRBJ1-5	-	TGTGCCAGCAGCCTTAGGAGGACCCTTAATCAGCCCCAGCATTTT	CASSLRRTLNQPQHF
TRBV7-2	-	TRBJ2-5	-	TGTGCCAGCAGCCCCAGCCCCCAGGGGGAGACCCAGTACTTC	CASSPSPQGETQYF
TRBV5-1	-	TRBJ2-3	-	TGCGCCAGCAGCAGGGGGGGACGAGATACGCAGTATTTT	CASSRGGRDTQYF
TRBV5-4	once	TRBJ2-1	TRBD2	TGTGCCAGCAGCAGCGGGACTAGCGGGAGTTATGGTGAGCAGTTCTTC	CASSSGTSGSYGEQFF
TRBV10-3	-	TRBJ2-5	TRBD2	TGTGCCATCGCCGAAGGCGGCCCGCGGGGGGAGACCCAGTACTTC	CAIAEGGPRGETQYF
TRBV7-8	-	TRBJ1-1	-	TGTGCCAGCAGCTTAGGCCTAAGTGAGACTGAAGCTTTCTTT	CASSLGLSETEAFF